Listed here are 14 T cell receptor beta chains from one sample, sequenced in a study of blood T cell repertoires in COVID-19. Sequencing used immunoSEQ multiplex PCR; TCRdb keeps in-frame clones, though not all of them. Of around 80,000 clones in the sample, 85% are singletons; the top ten hold around a tenth. Sequencing was done on a sample of peripheral blood. The receptors derive from a man aged 45 to 65 with COVID-19, enrolled during active disease.

The CDR3 protein is CASSYRPRGEGQPQHF. DNA for the CDR3: TGTGCCAGCAGTTACCGACCCAGGGGAGAGGGTCAGCCCCAGCATTTT. This chain uses TRBV6-8 with TRBJ1-5; tentative D call: TRBD1 (6 bases). The CDR3 is 16 residues long. Germline V gene data show CDR1 as MNHGY and CDR2 as SAAAGT. Trimming removed 2 bases from V and 6 bases from J, with 17 bases in between.

The rearrangement joins TRBV7-2 to TRBJ2-7; a weak D match, TRBD2 (6 bases). This CDR3 region has 14 residues. Trimming cost V 2 bases and J 5 bases, with 13 bases left between them. CDR1 SGHTA and CDR2 FQGNSA come from the germline V gene. CDR3 DNA: TGTGCCAGCAGCTTACTACCCGGGAGTCACGAGCAGTACTTC. Amino acid sequence: CASSLLPGSHEQYF. The full variable domain, with the rest looked up from reference TRBV7-2 and TRBJ2-7, is GAGVSQSPSNKVTEKGKDVELRCDPISGHTALYWYRQSLGQGLEFLIYFQGNSAPDKSGLPSDRFSAERTGGSVSTLTIQRTQQEDSAVYLCASSLLPGSHEQYFGPGTRLTVT.

This sequence joins TRBV6-2 or TRBV6-3 and TRBJ2-2; a possible D gene is TRBD1 (5 bases). This CDR3 region has 14 residues. The germline V and J ends were trimmed by 2 bases and 5 bases, with 9 bases remaining between them. Germline V CDR1 and CDR2: MNHEY, SVGEGT. The CDR3: CASSYPRVTGELFF. CDR3 nucleotides: TGTGCCAGCAGTTACCCCAGGGTAACCGGGGAGCTGTTTTTT.

The chain uses TRBV28 and TRBJ1-1, with 7 positions matching TRBD1. The V gene's germline CDR1 is MDHEN and CDR2 SYDVKM. The CDR3 totals 14 residues. The J segment lost 6 bases and the V segment lost 2 bases, leaving 6 bases of the junction unmatched. The CDR3 here is CASSLGQGGAEAFF. As DNA, the CDR3 is TGTGCCAGCAGTTTAGGGCAGGGGGGCGCTGAAGCTTTCTTT.

CDR3 sequence: CAWVPPRQGVTEAFF. In DNA form, the CDR3 reads TGTGCCTGGGTCCCCCCTCGACAGGGGGTCACTGAAGCTTTCTTT. The rearrangement uses TRBV30 and TRBJ1-1; 9 bases are shared with TRBD1. The ends lost 5 bases at V and 4 bases at J; junction bases unmatched: 11. The CDR3 contains 15 residues. Germline V gene lookup returns CDR1 GTSNPN and CDR2 SVGIG (reference sequence).

The J gene is TRBJ2-3, the V gene TRBV7-6; TRBD1 matches 9 bases. The ends lost 5 bases at V and 4 bases at J; junction bases unmatched: 4. Germline V lookup: CDR1 SGHVS, CDR2 FNYEAQ. This CDR3 is built from 14 residues. In nucleotides, the CDR3 is TGTGCCAGCAGCCGGGACAGGGAGGCAGATACGCAGTATTTT. It encodes CASSRDREADTQYF. Combining the CDR3 with reference TRBV7-6 and TRBJ2-3 gives the whole variable domain GAGVSQSPRYKVTKRGQDVALRCDPISGHVSLYWYRQALGQGPEFLTYFNYEAQQDKSGLPNDRFSAERPEGSISTLTIQRTEQRDSAMYRCASSRDREADTQYFGPGTRLTVL.

V and J are TRBV3-1 (or the pseudogene TRBV3-2) and TRBJ2-1, with D tentatively TRBD1 (5 bases). With 1 base removed from V and 8 bases from J, the gap between germline ends came to 6 bases. The germline CDR1 and CDR2 sequences are LGHDT and YNNKEL (reference sequence). The CDR3 is 12 amino acids. The CDR3 DNA reads as TGTGCCAGCAGCCAAGCCAGGGATGAGCAGTTCTTC. Translated, it gives CASSQARDEQFF.

The chain links TRBV28 to TRBJ2-7; unclear D gene. Germline values: CDR1 MDHEN, CDR2 SYDVKM. This CDR3 spans 13 amino acids. Trimming left V 5 bases short and J 2 bases short, with 10 bases between. The chain's CDR3 is CASSPRPTYEQYF. CDR3 DNA: TGTGCCAGCAGTCCCAGGCCGACCTACGAGCAGTACTTC. The full variable domain, in which reference TRBV28 and TRBJ2-7 provide the parts outside the CDR3, is DVKVTQSSRYLVKRTGEKVFLECVQDMDHENMFWYRQDPGLGLRLIYFSYDVKMKEKGDIPEGYSVSREKKERFSLILESASTNQTSMYLCASSPRPTYEQYFGPGTRLTVT.

This clone was found once. The gene calls are TRBV19 and TRBJ1-1; D is perhaps TRBD1 (6 bases). CDR3 length: 13 residues. Germline loops: CDR1 LNHDA, CDR2 SQIVND (reference sequence). V was cut by 2 bases and J by 6 bases, with 10 bases left in between. The CDR3 reads CASSISGTPEAFF. The CDR3 region has the DNA TGTGCCAGTAGTATATCCGGGACACCTGAAGCTTTCTTT.

The chain joins TRBV5-4 to TRBJ1-2; D might be TRBD1 (6 bases). The germline V gene encodes CDR1 SGHNT and CDR2 YYREEE (reference sequence). The CDR3 runs 14 residues. The V end lost 3 bases, the J end lost 7 bases, and 16 bases lay between the germline ends. CDR3 coding DNA: TGTGCCAGCAGCTCCCCGGCGGGGGCGCGTGGCTACACCTTC. Translated, it gives CASSSPAGARGYTF.

This rearrangement joins TRBV2 to TRBJ2-1; 7 bases map to TRBD2. The V and J ends lost 4 bases and 2 bases, in that order; junction bases with no gene match: 2. The CDR3 totals 14 residues. Germline values: CDR1 SNHLY, CDR2 FYNNEI. CDR3 sequence reads: CASSGSGTYNEQFF. The CDR3 bases are TGTGCCAGCAGTGGGAGCGGGACCTACAATGAGCAGTTCTTC.

V gene TRBV11-2 combines with J gene TRBJ2-5; 13 bases line up with TRBD2. J lost 2 bases, V lost 1 base, and 4 bases had no gene match. The CDR3 spans 17 residues. The germline V gene has CDR1 SGHAT and CDR2 FQNNGV. The chain's CDR3 is CASSLGTSGRGQETQYF. The CDR3 DNA reads TGTGCCAGCAGCTTAGGGACTAGCGGGAGAGGACAAGAGACCCAGTACTTC.

This clone appeared once. This chain connects TRBV7-9 to TRBJ2-2; D is perhaps TRBD2 (6 bases). V lost 5 bases, J lost 6 bases, and 16 bases lay in between. This CDR3 is built from 15 residues. Germline V gives CDR1 SEHNR, CDR2 FQNEAQ (reference sequence). The CDR3, as DNA: TGTGCCAGCAGCCCCCTTCGCGGGATGGCCGGGGAGCTGTTTTTT. Its translation is CASSPLRGMAGELFF. The whole variable domain, filled in from reference TRBV7-9 and TRBJ2-2, reads DTGVSQNPRHKITKRGQNVTFRCDPISEHNRLYWYRQTLGQGPEFLTYFQNEAQLEKSRLLSDRFSAERPKGSFSTLEIQRTEQGDSAMYLCASSPLRGMAGELFFGEGSRLTVL.

The V and J genes are TRBV5-1 and TRBJ1-1; TRBD1 aligns across 7 bases. Germline CDR1 is SGHRS and CDR2 is YFSETQ. The CDR3 is made up of 13 amino acids. Trimming at V came to 4 bases and at J to 5 bases, leaving 5 bases not matched to a gene. The CDR3 loop reads CASSEGAGTEAFF. In nucleotides, the CDR3 is TGCGCCAGCAGCGAGGGGGCAGGGACTGAAGCTTTCTTT.